Below, one TCR beta chain is given with its context. Lacking the conserved final phenylalanine or tryptophan, this CDR3 likely reflects a read error. Because the CDR3's place on the DNA is in doubt, the DNA is left out and the CDR3 is given as listed by TCRdb. According to the study, genomic DNA was the template for TCR beta VDJ and CDR3 profiling. TCRdb reprocessed the reads with MiXCR, giving one entry per CDR3 protein. The sample lists 400,000 to 450,000 distinct CDR3 sequences; approximately 70% were seen once. Germline V CDR1 and CDR2: SGHVS, FQNEAQ. The CDR3 is made up of 13 amino acids, end residues included. The record originates from a study of CD8+CD57+ T cells in acquired aplastic anemia. Study details: 3.2 ug was the average amount of DNA from sorted CD4+ and CD8+ cells.

This sequence originates from a human donor in good health, serving as a control. The V and J genes are TRBV7-8 and TRBJ1-2. Sequenced material: sorted CD4+, CD8+, or CD8+CD57+ T cells (not recorded which) from PBMCs. The CDR3 sequence is CASSSVKCLGYGY.